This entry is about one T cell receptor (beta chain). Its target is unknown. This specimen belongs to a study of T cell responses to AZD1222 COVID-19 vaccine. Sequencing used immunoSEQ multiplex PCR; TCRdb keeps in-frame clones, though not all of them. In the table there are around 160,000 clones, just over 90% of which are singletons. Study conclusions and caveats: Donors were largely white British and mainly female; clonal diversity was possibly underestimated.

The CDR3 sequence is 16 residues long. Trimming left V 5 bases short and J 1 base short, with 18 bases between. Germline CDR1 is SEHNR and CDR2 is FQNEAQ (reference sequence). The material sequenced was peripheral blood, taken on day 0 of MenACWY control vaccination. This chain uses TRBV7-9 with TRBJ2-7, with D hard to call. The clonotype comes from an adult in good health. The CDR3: CASSKGSVHQSYEQYF. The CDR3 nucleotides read TGTGCCAGCAGCAAAGGGTCGGTACATCAATCCTACGAGCAGTACTTC.